The rows below give T cell receptor beta chains drawn from one sample of a study of beta chain features in type 1 diabetes. Clones were read by immunoSEQ multiplex PCR, and TCRdb kept only the in-frame ones, dropping some. The data hold 600,000 to 700,000 clones, with around 12% observed a single time. The material sequenced was naive CD4+ T cells from blood. These TCRs come from a young man with type 1 diabetes. Both conserved end residues are part of each CDR3. The D gene is left open where the match is weak. Size values are once, few and many counts, or a class for expanded clones, and some rows have none.

j_gene: TRBJ2-7
v_gene: TRBV5-6
abundance: -
d_gene: -
CDR3nt: TGTGCCAGCGGAGCGAGCTCCTACGAGCAGTACTTC
CDR3aa: CASGASSYEQYF

j_gene: TRBJ2-5
v_gene: TRBV6-5
abundance: few
d_gene: -
CDR3nt: TGTGCCAGCAGTTTCCGGACTGGGCGCCAAGAGACCCAGTACTTC
CDR3aa: CASSFRTGRQETQYF

j_gene: TRBJ2-2
v_gene: TRBV7-9
abundance: -
d_gene: TRBD2
CDR3nt: TGTGCCAGCAGCGACACCGGGACTAGCCCCGGGGAGCTGTTTTTT
CDR3aa: CASSDTGTSPGELFF

j_gene: TRBJ1-1
v_gene: TRBV7-8
abundance: few
d_gene: -
CDR3nt: TGTGCCAGCAGCTCACCTGAGGAGGGGAACACTGAAGCTTTCTTT
CDR3aa: CASSSPEEGNTEAFF

j_gene: TRBJ1-1
v_gene: TRBV5-1
abundance: few
d_gene: -
CDR3nt: TGCGCCAGCAGCTTGGGACCTATGAACACTGAAGCTTTCTTT
CDR3aa: CASSLGPMNTEAFF

j_gene: TRBJ2-1
v_gene: TRBV9
abundance: few
d_gene: -
CDR3nt: TGTGCCAGCAGCGTAGCGGACCTCGGGAATGAGCAGTTCTTC
CDR3aa: CASSVADLGNEQFF

j_gene: TRBJ2-3
v_gene: TRBV29-1
abundance: few
d_gene: -
CDR3nt: TGCAGCGGAGGGGGGGGCCTGGGCGATACGCAGTATTTT
CDR3aa: CSGGGGLGDTQYF

j_gene: TRBJ1-1
v_gene: TRBV18
abundance: few
d_gene: TRBD1
CDR3nt: TGTGCCAGCTCACCCACAGGGGGCGGAATGAACACTGAAGCTTTCTTT
CDR3aa: CASSPTGGGMNTEAFF

j_gene: TRBJ2-7
v_gene: TRBV7-2
abundance: few
d_gene: -
CDR3nt: TGTGCCAGCAGCTTAGGAGGGCAGAGCTACGAGCAGTACTTC
CDR3aa: CASSLGGQSYEQYF

j_gene: TRBJ2-7
v_gene: TRBV11-3
abundance: few
d_gene: -
CDR3nt: TGTGCCAGCAGCTTAGGGCAGTTCGAGCAGTACTTC
CDR3aa: CASSLGQFEQYF

j_gene: TRBJ2-7
v_gene: TRBV6-5
abundance: -
d_gene: -
CDR3nt: TGTGCCAGCAGTTACGTCAGGGGTTACGAGCAGTACTTC
CDR3aa: CASSYVRGYEQYF

j_gene: TRBJ2-1
v_gene: TRBV7-2
abundance: few
d_gene: -
CDR3nt: TGTGCCAGCAGCTTAGGTTTGGTAGCGGTCCTTTCTTTAGATGAGCAGTTCTTC
CDR3aa: CASSLGLVAVLSLDEQFF

j_gene: TRBJ1-1
v_gene: TRBV4-2
abundance: few
d_gene: -
CDR3nt: TGTGCCAGCAGCCCTCACACCGGTGAAGCTTTCTTT
CDR3aa: CASSPHTGEAFF

j_gene: TRBJ1-2
v_gene: TRBV5-1
abundance: -
d_gene: TRBD1
CDR3nt: TGCGCCAGCAGCCCAGGGACAGGGGCGAGTGGCTACACCTTC
CDR3aa: CASSPGTGASGYTF

j_gene: TRBJ2-5
v_gene: TRBV2
abundance: once
d_gene: -
CDR3nt: TGTGCCAGCACCGTCGGGGTCCCATCAAAAGAGACCCAGTACTTC
CDR3aa: CASTVGVPSKETQYF

j_gene: TRBJ2-5
v_gene: TRBV14
abundance: -
d_gene: -
CDR3nt: TGTGCCAGCAGCCAAACCAGGGGGACCCAGTACTTC
CDR3aa: CASSQTRGTQYF

j_gene: TRBJ1-2
v_gene: TRBV7-8
abundance: few
d_gene: -
CDR3nt: TGTGCCAGCAGCCCTACGCGGTTTGGCTACACCTTC
CDR3aa: CASSPTRFGYTF

j_gene: TRBJ2-7
v_gene: TRBV7-9
abundance: few
d_gene: -
CDR3nt: TGTGCCAGCAGCTTAGAATCCAGCGAGCAGTACTTC
CDR3aa: CASSLESSEQYF

j_gene: TRBJ2-5
v_gene: TRBV5-1
abundance: -
d_gene: -
CDR3nt: TGCGCCAGCAGCTTGGCCCGCAGGGAGACCCAGTACTTC
CDR3aa: CASSLARRETQYF

j_gene: TRBJ2-3
v_gene: TRBV5-1
abundance: -
d_gene: TRBD2
CDR3nt: TGCGCCAGCAGCCCAATAGCGGGGAGGATCACAGATACGCAGTATTTT
CDR3aa: CASSPIAGRITDTQYF

j_gene: TRBJ1-4
v_gene: TRBV7-6
abundance: -
d_gene: -
CDR3nt: TGTGCCAGCAGCCCCGAGGGGGGGGTGATCCCTCGGGCTAATGAAAAACTGTTTTTT
CDR3aa: CASSPEGGVIPRANEKLFF

j_gene: TRBJ1-1
v_gene: TRBV9
abundance: -
d_gene: TRBD1
CDR3nt: TGTGCCAGCAGCGACCGGGACAGGGGCACTGAAGCTTTCTTT
CDR3aa: CASSDRDRGTEAFF

j_gene: TRBJ2-3
v_gene: TRBV25-1
abundance: few
d_gene: -
CDR3nt: TGTGCCAGCAGTAAACAGCCAGCTAGCACAGATACGCAGTATTTT
CDR3aa: CASSKQPASTDTQYF

j_gene: TRBJ2-3
v_gene: TRBV6-1
abundance: -
d_gene: -
CDR3nt: TGTGCCAGCAGTGAGTTATACAGGAACACAGATACGCAGTATTTT
CDR3aa: CASSELYRNTDTQYF

j_gene: TRBJ2-7
v_gene: TRBV7-9
abundance: -
d_gene: TRBD1
CDR3nt: TGTGCCAGCAGCACCGGGACAGGGGGCTCCTACGAGCAGTACTTC
CDR3aa: CASSTGTGGSYEQYF

j_gene: TRBJ1-4
v_gene: TRBV30
abundance: -
d_gene: TRBD1
CDR3nt: TGTGCCTGGAGTGTACGGGGGACAGCAACTAATGAAAAACTGTTTTTT
CDR3aa: CAWSVRGTATNEKLFF

j_gene: TRBJ1-6
v_gene: TRBV14
abundance: -
d_gene: -
CDR3nt: TGTGCCAGCAGCCAGGGGGTTGCTAAGTCACCCCTCCACTTT
CDR3aa: CASSQGVAKSPLHF

j_gene: TRBJ2-3
v_gene: TRBV7-2
abundance: -
d_gene: TRBD2
CDR3nt: TGTGCCAGCAGCTTGGAGACTAGCGGGGGAGATACGCAGTATTTT
CDR3aa: CASSLETSGGDTQYF

j_gene: TRBJ2-5
v_gene: TRBV13
abundance: -
d_gene: TRBD2
CDR3nt: TGTGCCAGCAGCTTCCGAGCGGGGGAAGAGACCCAGTACTTC
CDR3aa: CASSFRAGEETQYF

j_gene: TRBJ2-1
v_gene: TRBV27
abundance: few
d_gene: TRBD2
CDR3nt: TGTGCCAGCAGGAGCGGGGGGGCTACCTACAATGAGCAGTTCTTC
CDR3aa: CASRSGGATYNEQFF

j_gene: TRBJ2-3
v_gene: TRBV11-3
abundance: few
d_gene: TRBD2
CDR3nt: TGTGCCAGCAGCTTCGGGACTAGCGGGGGCACAGATACGCAGTATTTT
CDR3aa: CASSFGTSGGTDTQYF

j_gene: TRBJ1-2
v_gene: TRBV9
abundance: -
d_gene: -
CDR3nt: TGTGCCAGCAGCCCCCAGGGTTCGAACTATGGCTACACCTTC
CDR3aa: CASSPQGSNYGYTF

j_gene: TRBJ1-4
v_gene: TRBV9
abundance: few
d_gene: -
CDR3nt: TGTGCCAGCAGCCCCATGGGGGGGAGTGAAAAACTGTTTTTT
CDR3aa: CASSPMGGSEKLFF

j_gene: TRBJ2-3
v_gene: TRBV4-3
abundance: few
d_gene: -
CDR3nt: TGCGCCAGCAGCCAAGGGGCTAGCACAGATACGCAGTATTTT
CDR3aa: CASSQGASTDTQYF

j_gene: TRBJ2-1
v_gene: TRBV6-6
abundance: -
d_gene: -
CDR3nt: TGTGCCAGCAGAGGCACGGAATACAATGAGCAGTTCTTC
CDR3aa: CASRGTEYNEQFF

j_gene: TRBJ2-1
v_gene: TRBV7-3
abundance: -
d_gene: TRBD2
CDR3nt: TGTGCCAGCAGCCCTAGCGGGGGCAACTACAATGAGCAGTTCTTC
CDR3aa: CASSPSGGNYNEQFF

j_gene: TRBJ1-1
v_gene: TRBV2
abundance: few
d_gene: -
CDR3nt: TGTGCCAGCACCCGGACAGCTTCTCTAAACACTGAAGCTTTCTTT
CDR3aa: CASTRTASLNTEAFF

j_gene: TRBJ2-5
v_gene: TRBV9
abundance: -
d_gene: -
CDR3nt: TGTGCCAGCAGCGTAGAGGCCCGGGAAGAGACCCAGTACTTC
CDR3aa: CASSVEAREETQYF

j_gene: TRBJ2-1
v_gene: TRBV11-2
abundance: -
d_gene: TRBD1
CDR3nt: TGTGCCAGCAGCGACTACAGGGGGAGCTCCTACAATGAGCAGTTCTTC
CDR3aa: CASSDYRGSSYNEQFF

j_gene: TRBJ2-5
v_gene: TRBV4-2
abundance: -
d_gene: TRBD2
CDR3nt: TGTGCCAGCAGCCCCGGGCTGTCTAGCGGACAAGAGACCCAGTACTTC
CDR3aa: CASSPGLSSGQETQYF

j_gene: TRBJ2-2
v_gene: TRBV28
abundance: few
d_gene: -
CDR3nt: TGTGCCAGCACTCCAGGAGGGAGGATAGGGCGGAACACCGGGGAGCTGTTTTTT
CDR3aa: CASTPGGRIGRNTGELFF

j_gene: TRBJ2-7
v_gene: TRBV6-6
abundance: few
d_gene: -
CDR3nt: TGTGCCAGCAGAATCCCTCAGGGACACGAGCAGTACTTC
CDR3aa: CASRIPQGHEQYF

j_gene: TRBJ2-1
v_gene: TRBV6-1
abundance: few
d_gene: -
CDR3nt: TGTGCCAGCCAAAAGGGGCTAGCGAATGAGCAGTTCTTC
CDR3aa: CASQKGLANEQFF

j_gene: TRBJ1-4
v_gene: TRBV4-3
abundance: -
d_gene: -
CDR3nt: TGCGCCAGCAGCCAGGGCATCGGGGTTAATGAAAAACTGTTTTTT
CDR3aa: CASSQGIGVNEKLFF

j_gene: TRBJ2-1
v_gene: TRBV11-2
abundance: few
d_gene: TRBD2
CDR3nt: TGTGCCAGCAGCTTAGAGCCAGCGGGGGCTTCCCCGGGCAATGAGCAGTTCTTC
CDR3aa: CASSLEPAGASPGNEQFF

j_gene: TRBJ2-7
v_gene: TRBV27
abundance: few
d_gene: -
CDR3nt: TGTGCCAGCAGTTTATTAGGGACAAGCGCCTACGAGCAGTACTTC
CDR3aa: CASSLLGTSAYEQYF

j_gene: TRBJ1-2
v_gene: TRBV5-4
abundance: -
d_gene: -
CDR3nt: TGTGCCAGCACCTCTGGAGGGGACGGCTATGGCTACACCTTC
CDR3aa: CASTSGGDGYGYTF